The rows below give T cell receptor beta chains drawn from one sample of a study of CXCR3-negative and CXCR3-positive naive CD8 T cells. Reanalyzing the 5' RACE reads, TCRdb keeps one entry per CDR3 protein, without DNA. The table for this sample gives 84,000 or so distinct CDR3 sequences. The sample comprised naive CXCR3- CD8+ T cells from blood. The receptors here all came from a human donor in good health. Some clones in this sample may be carry-over from other donors' samples. The CDR3 runs from the conserved cysteine through the conserved F or W. Fields, in order: V gene, J gene, CDR3 protein.

V: TRBV5-1
J: TRBJ2-1
CDR3: CASSLSMRGGDFDEQFF

V: TRBV5-1
J: TRBJ2-7
CDR3: CASSGGAYEQYF

V: TRBV29-1
J: TRBJ2-1
CDR3: CSAPAGGIYNEQFF

V: TRBV19
J: TRBJ2-7
CDR3: CASSIGTGGYEQYF

V: TRBV5-1
J: TRBJ1-5
CDR3: CASSWTGPSNQPQHF

V: TRBV29-1
J: TRBJ2-1
CDR3: CSVEQGGRVPDNEQFF

V: TRBV29-1
J: TRBJ2-3
CDR3: CSVDPRTSGGTDTQYF

V: TRBV9
J: TRBJ1-2
CDR3: CASSVGQGYGYTF

V: TRBV5-5
J: TRBJ2-2
CDR3: CASSSKNTSGGPPGELFF

V: TRBV7-9
J: TRBJ2-7
CDR3: CASSWGLAENYEQYF

V: TRBV28
J: TRBJ2-7
CDR3: CASSTGQGGYEQYF

V: TRBV2
J: TRBJ1-5
CDR3: CASSEGTGYNQPQHF

V: TRBV11-2
J: TRBJ2-3
CDR3: CASSSWGQASTDTQYF

V: TRBV5-1
J: TRBJ2-5
CDR3: CASSPLGGREETQYF

V: TRBV29-1
J: TRBJ2-3
CDR3: CSVEGLATGTDTQYF

V: TRBV23-1
J: TRBJ2-3
CDR3: CASSQSVGSTDTQYF

V: TRBV29-1
J: TRBJ2-7
CDR3: CSVRGQDYEQYF

V: TRBV20-1
J: TRBJ2-7
CDR3: CSAEGDRSSYEQYF

V: TRBV6-5
J: TRBJ2-7
CDR3: CASSYTGQSYEQYF

V: TRBV15
J: TRBJ2-1
CDR3: CATSRDLLAGRYNEQFF

V: TRBV5-1
J: TRBJ2-7
CDR3: CASSFQAEGYEQYF

V: TRBV20-1
J: TRBJ2-7
CDR3: CSATPKRGEVSYEQYF

V: TRBV15
J: TRBJ2-2
CDR3: CATSRDRGTGELFF

V: TRBV28
J: TRBJ2-7
CDR3: CASRNPPGQETYEQYF

V: TRBV29-1
J: TRBJ2-1
CDR3: CSVMGYGDEQFF

V: TRBV18
J: TRBJ2-7
CDR3: CASSGLVAYEQYF

V: TRBV14
J: TRBJ1-2
CDR3: CASSQRQGYGYTF

V: TRBV4-1
J: TRBJ2-3
CDR3: CASSQGSGTITDTQYF

V: TRBV2
J: TRBJ1-1
CDR3: CASSDPGNMNTEAFF

V: TRBV7-9
J: TRBJ2-4
CDR3: CASSLYQDIQYF

V: TRBV29-1
J: TRBJ2-1
CDR3: CSVEIGGSGGIINEQFF

V: TRBV13
J: TRBJ2-7
CDR3: CASSFAGAYTYEQYF

V: TRBV13
J: TRBJ2-3
CDR3: CASSLESDTQYF

V: TRBV24-1
J: TRBJ2-2
CDR3: CATSASFRSEDDTGELFF

V: TRBV29-1
J: TRBJ1-1
CDR3: CSVRTGSEAFF

V: TRBV5-1
J: TRBJ2-7
CDR3: CASSQTTGGIVDYEQYF

V: TRBV5-1
J: TRBJ1-1
CDR3: CASSFGRETEAFF

V: TRBV20-1
J: TRBJ2-7
CDR3: CSARGTSGWRPYEQYF

V: TRBV23-1
J: TRBJ2-7
CDR3: CASKYFAVAGGSYEQYF

V: TRBV12-3/TRBV12-4
J: TRBJ2-5
CDR3: CASSGGLAGGRETQYF

V: TRBV12-3/TRBV12-4
J: TRBJ2-3
CDR3: CASSSSTGTSGGSPSTDTQYF

V: TRBV29-1
J: TRBJ1-3
CDR3: CSVEMTEARIYF

V: TRBV28
J: TRBJ2-7
CDR3: CASSPYRDGAYEQYF

V: TRBV7-6
J: TRBJ2-1
CDR3: CASSSVSWTEQFF

V: TRBV7-9
J: TRBJ1-1
CDR3: CASSSVGITEAFF

V: TRBV11-2
J: TRBJ2-1
CDR3: CASSLTGGNEQFF

V: TRBV7-8
J: TRBJ2-1
CDR3: CASSQGLAGGHEQFF

V: TRBV5-5
J: TRBJ2-1
CDR3: CASSPDHNEQFF

V: TRBV6-2/TRBV6-3
J: TRBJ1-1
CDR3: CASSPGGLSEAFF

V: TRBV24-1
J: TRBJ2-3
CDR3: CATREDSRERPDTQYF

V: TRBV14
J: TRBJ1-2
CDR3: CASSHPGQGAREGYTF

V: TRBV12-3/TRBV12-4
J: TRBJ2-3
CDR3: CASRRLAGASGTDTQYF

V: TRBV28
J: TRBJ2-6
CDR3: CASSLYTSGANVLTF